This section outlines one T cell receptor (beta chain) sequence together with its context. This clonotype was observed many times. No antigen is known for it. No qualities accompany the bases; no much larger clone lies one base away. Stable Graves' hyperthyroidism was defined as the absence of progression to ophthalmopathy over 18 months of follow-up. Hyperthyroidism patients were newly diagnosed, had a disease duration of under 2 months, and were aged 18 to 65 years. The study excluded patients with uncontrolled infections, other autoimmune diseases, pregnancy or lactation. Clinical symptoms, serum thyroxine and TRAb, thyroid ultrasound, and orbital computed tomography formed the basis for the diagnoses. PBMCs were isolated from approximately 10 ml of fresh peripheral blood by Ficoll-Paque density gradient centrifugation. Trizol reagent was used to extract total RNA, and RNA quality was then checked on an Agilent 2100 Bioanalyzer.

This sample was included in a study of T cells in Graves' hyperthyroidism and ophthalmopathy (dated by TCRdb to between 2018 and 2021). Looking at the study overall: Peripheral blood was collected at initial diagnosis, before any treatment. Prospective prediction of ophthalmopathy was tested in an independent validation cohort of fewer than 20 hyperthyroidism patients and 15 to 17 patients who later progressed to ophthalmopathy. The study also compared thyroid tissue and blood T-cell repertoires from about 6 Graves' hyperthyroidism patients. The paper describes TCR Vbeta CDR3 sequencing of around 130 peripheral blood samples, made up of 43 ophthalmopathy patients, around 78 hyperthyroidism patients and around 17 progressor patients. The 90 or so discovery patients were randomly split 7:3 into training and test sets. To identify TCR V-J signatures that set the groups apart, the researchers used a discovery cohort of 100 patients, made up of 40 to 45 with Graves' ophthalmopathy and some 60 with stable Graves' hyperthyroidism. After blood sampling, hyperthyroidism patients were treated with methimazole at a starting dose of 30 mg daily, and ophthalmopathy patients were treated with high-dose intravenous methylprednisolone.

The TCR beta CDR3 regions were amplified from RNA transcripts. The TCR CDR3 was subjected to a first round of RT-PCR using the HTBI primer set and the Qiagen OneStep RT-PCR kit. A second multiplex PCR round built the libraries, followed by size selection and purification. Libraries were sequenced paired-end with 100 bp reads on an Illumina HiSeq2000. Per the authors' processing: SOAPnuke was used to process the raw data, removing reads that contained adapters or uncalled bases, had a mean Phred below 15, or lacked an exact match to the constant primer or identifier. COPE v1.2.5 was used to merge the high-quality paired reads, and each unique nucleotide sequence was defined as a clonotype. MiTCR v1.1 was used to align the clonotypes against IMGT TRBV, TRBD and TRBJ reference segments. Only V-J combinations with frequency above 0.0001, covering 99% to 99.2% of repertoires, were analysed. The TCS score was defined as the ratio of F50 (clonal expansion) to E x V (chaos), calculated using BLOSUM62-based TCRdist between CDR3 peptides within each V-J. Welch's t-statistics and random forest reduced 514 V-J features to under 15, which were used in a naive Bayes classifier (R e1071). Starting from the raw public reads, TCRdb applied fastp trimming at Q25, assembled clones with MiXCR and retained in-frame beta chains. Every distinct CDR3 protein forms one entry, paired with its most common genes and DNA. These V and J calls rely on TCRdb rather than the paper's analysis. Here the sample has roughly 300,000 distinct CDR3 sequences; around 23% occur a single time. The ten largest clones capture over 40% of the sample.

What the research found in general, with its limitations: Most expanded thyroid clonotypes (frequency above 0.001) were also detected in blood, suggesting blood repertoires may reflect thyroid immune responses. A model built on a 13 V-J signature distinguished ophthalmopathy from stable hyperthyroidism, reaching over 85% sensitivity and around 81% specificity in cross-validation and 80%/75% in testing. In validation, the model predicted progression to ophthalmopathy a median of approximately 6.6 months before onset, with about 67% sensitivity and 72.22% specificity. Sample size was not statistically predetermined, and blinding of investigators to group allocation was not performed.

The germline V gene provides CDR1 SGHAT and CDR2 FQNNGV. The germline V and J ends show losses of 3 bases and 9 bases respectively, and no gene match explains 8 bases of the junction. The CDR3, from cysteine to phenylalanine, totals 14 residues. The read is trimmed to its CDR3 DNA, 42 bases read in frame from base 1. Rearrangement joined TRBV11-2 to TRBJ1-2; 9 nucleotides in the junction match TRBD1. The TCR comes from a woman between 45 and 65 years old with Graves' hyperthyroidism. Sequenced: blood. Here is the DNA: TGTGCCAGCAGCTTGCCGGGACAGGGTATGCGCTACACCTTC. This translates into CASSLPGQGMRYTF. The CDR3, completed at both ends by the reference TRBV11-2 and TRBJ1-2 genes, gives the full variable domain EAGVAQSPRYKIIEKRQSVAFWCNPISGHATLYWYQQILGQGPKLLIQFQNNGVVDDSQLPKDRFSAERLKGVDSTLKIQPAKLEDSAVYLCASSLPGQGMRYTFGSGTRLTVV.